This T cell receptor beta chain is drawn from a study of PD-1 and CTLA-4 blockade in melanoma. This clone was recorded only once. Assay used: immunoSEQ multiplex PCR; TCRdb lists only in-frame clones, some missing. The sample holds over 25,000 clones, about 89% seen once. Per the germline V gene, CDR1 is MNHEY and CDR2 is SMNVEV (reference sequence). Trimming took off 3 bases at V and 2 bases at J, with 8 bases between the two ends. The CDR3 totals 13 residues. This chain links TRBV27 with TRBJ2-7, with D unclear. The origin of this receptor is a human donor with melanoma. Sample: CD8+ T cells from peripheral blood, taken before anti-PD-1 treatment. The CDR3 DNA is TGTGCCAGCAGTTTGTCGGGCCCCTACGAGCAGTACTTC. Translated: CASSLSGPYEQYF.